These T cell receptor beta chains were read from a single sample in a study of T cells in Graves' hyperthyroidism and ophthalmopathy. Via MiXCR, TCRdb re-called the multiplex PCR reads, giving one row per CDR3 protein. Of around 600,000 distinct CDR3 sequences in the sample, 13% to 15% are singletons; the top ten hold under 15%. The specimen sequenced was blood. These TCRs come from a woman aged 50 to 60 with Graves' ophthalmopathy. Each CDR3 is given with its conserved first and last residue. Clone size appears in some rows only: once, few, many, or a class for an expanded clone.

len | v_gene | abundance | CDR3aa
13 | TRBV6-2/TRBV6-3 | few | CASSYRSAAEAFF
14 | TRBV7-8 | - | CASSFSGGPYEQYF
15 | TRBV2 | - | CASIYGRANTGELFF
13 | TRBV20-1 | many | CSARGTGLETQYF
15 | TRBV5-6 | many | CASSVSFSYQETQYF
16 | TRBV4-2 | few | CASSQRAGGNTGELFF
12 | TRBV2 | many | CASMLPRSPLHF
15 | TRBV15 | few | CATSRDRDRIYGYTF
14 | TRBV30 | many | CAWIRNRESGGYTF
19 | TRBV6-1 | many | CASSLRISGTSRSGNEQFF
24 | TRBV28 | many | CASSLSSGIFQRDTSDRSYNEQFF
15 | TRBV6-2/TRBV6-3 | many | CASRPRTSGMDEQFF
15 | TRBV29-1 | - | CSVASSGSGSYEQYF
16 | TRBV6-1 | few | CASSDILADRNQPQHF
15 | TRBV12-3/TRBV12-4 | - | CASSLSLAGIHEQYF
17 | TRBV7-9 | - | CASSHGSRGSVNTEAFF
15 | TRBV7-6 | few | CACSLELARQETQYF
16 | TRBV27 | - | CASSSSGGIPPYEQYF
18 | TRBV18 | few | CASSPGGLRDDSGNTIYF
12 | TRBV29-1 | - | CSADPWNTEAFF
18 | TRBV7-8 | many | CASSQNPGLAGEGNEQFF
18 | TRBV20-1 | many | CSARDLLARGVQHTEAFF
13 | TRBV7-2 | many | CASGVPFTDTQYF
15 | TRBV5-1 | many | CASSGPSSGYNEQFF
16 | TRBV24-1 | - | CATSSGFLSGANVLTF
15 | TRBV7-9 | many | CASSLSLAVADTQYF
13 | TRBV20-1 | - | CSARDKEEYGYTF
15 | TRBV6-1 | many | CASSYLASAYNEQFF
15 | TRBV9 | many | CASSVGLAPNNEQFF
16 | TRBV7-2 | many | CASSLVRTVKDTEAFF
16 | TRBV20-1 | - | CSARDRGTSDYNEQFF
15 | TRBV5-1 | many | CASRDLSGSYNEQFF
13 | TRBV7-2 | many | CASSLGLGGEQFF
16 | TRBV6-1 | many | CASSEGWGRRDQPQHF
15 | TRBV27 | many | CASSLKAGGPYEQFF
16 | TRBV5-1 | many | CASSLGSQRVTDTQYF
16 | TRBV29-1 | - | CSVDGFPTPSTDTQYF
14 | TRBV6-1 | - | CASSDINSKYGYTF
17 | TRBV28 | many | CASRKTPKTGFNSPLHF
14 | TRBV27 | many | CASSLRITSYEQYF
15 | TRBV28 | few | CASTPGRLSNQPQHF
17 | TRBV7-3 | many | CASSPNPRKNNPYEQYF
12 | TRBV29-1 | - | CSVEEGGYEQYF
13 | TRBV24-1 | - | CATSGTVQETQYF
24 | TRBV20-1 | many | CSARGTEPLLVKVGLSGPKETQYF
15 | TRBV28 | many | CASRRSGTATYEQYF
14 | TRBV29-1 | many | CSVKTSAENNEQFF
15 | TRBV20-1 | few | CSARNREFSNQPQHF
16 | TRBV20-1 | many | CSARVLLAGTSYEQYF
14 | TRBV20-1 | few | CSALRRGADYGYTF